The next 14 T cell receptor beta chains were all read from a single sample in a study of blood T cell repertoires in COVID-19. The table came from immunoSEQ multiplex PCR; TCRdb's copy has only in-frame clones and leaves some out. There are 200,000 to 250,000 clones in the sample; about 80% occur only once, and about 2% lies in the top ten. Sequences were obtained from PBMCs or T cells enriched from blood (not recorded which). The receptors originated from a man aged 60-69 years who had recovered from COVID-19.

This clone occurred a few times. This sequence joins TRBV11-1 and TRBJ2-7; the D is unclear. Trimming removed 2 bases at V and 9 bases at J, with 17 bases between. The germline CDR1 and CDR2 sequences are SGHAT and FQDESV (reference sequence). The CDR3 is 14 amino acids. The CDR3 reads CASSLNSLPSVQYF. The CDR3 DNA follows: TGTGCCAGCAGCTTAAACAGCCTCCCGTCAGTGCAGTACTTC.

V and J are TRBV5-6 and TRBJ2-3; a weak D match, TRBD1 (5 bases). V was clipped by 1 base and J by 5 bases, with 17 bases between them. The CDR3 has 16 amino acids. Germline lookup yields CDR1 SGHDT and CDR2 YYEEEE. The CDR3 DNA sequence: TGTGCCAGCAGCTTGCAGGGCGCAATAAACAGAGATACGCAGTATTTT. This translates into CASSLQGAINRDTQYF.

The chain links TRBV5-1 to TRBJ1-5, with D perhaps TRBD1 (6 bases). There are 13 residues in the CDR3. Germline CDR1 is SGHRS and CDR2 is YFSETQ. Trimming pared 2 bases from V and 5 bases from J, leaving 8 bases between. CDR3 in amino acids: CASSFSGDQPQHF. CDR3 nucleotide sequence: TGCGCCAGCAGCTTCTCAGGGGATCAGCCCCAGCATTTT.

The chain links TRBV7-3 to TRBJ1-2, with 10 nucleotides matching TRBD1. V lost 5 bases, J lost 6 bases, and 6 bases stayed unmatched. Germline values: CDR1 SGHTA, CDR2 FQGTGA. There are 14 residues in the CDR3. CDR3 amino acids: CASSASGTGDGYTF. In DNA form, the CDR3 reads TGTGCCAGCAGCGCTTCCGGGACAGGGGATGGCTACACCTTC.

The chain uses TRBV3-1 (or the pseudogene TRBV3-2) and TRBJ2-2, with a tentative D call TRBD2 (6 bases). The CDR3 length is 15 residues. The V gene lost 4 bases and the J gene lost 4 bases, with 13 bases spanning the gap. Germline lookup yields CDR1 LGHDT and CDR2 YNNKEL (reference sequence). The CDR3 reads CASSPAVGGTGELFF. CDR3 nucleotide sequence: TGTGCCAGCAGCCCTGCCGTGGGGGGCACCGGGGAGCTGTTTTTT.

The rearrangement links TRBV21-1 to TRBJ1-1. TRBV21-1 is given as a pseudogene. The CDR3 covers 10 residues. CDR3 sequence reads: CASSKVGAFF. The CDR3 bases are TGTGCCAGCAGCAAAGTCGGGGCTTTCTTT.

The rearrangement uses TRBV6-5 and TRBJ1-4; 8 bases match TRBD1. V lost 4 bases, J lost 8 bases, and 6 bases stayed unmatched. CDR1 and CDR2 from the germline V gene are MNHEY and SVGAGI. CDR3 length: 14 residues. The CDR3 region is CASSSGGAPEKLFF. CDR3 nucleotides: TGTGCCAGCAGTTCAGGGGGCGCGCCGGAAAAACTGTTTTTT.

This clone was observed once. The chain is built from TRBV12-5 and TRBJ2-2; perhaps TRBD1 as D (5 bases). The CDR3 spans 18 residues. V lost 6 bases to trimming and J lost 0 bases, with 20 bases between them. Germline V lookup: CDR1 LGHNT, CDR2 FRNRAP. CDR3 sequence: CASGDLRGPTSNTGELFF. For the CDR3, the DNA is TGTGCTAGTGGGGACCTAAGGGGCCCGACCTCGAACACCGGGGAGCTGTTTTTT.

This clone was seen once. CDR3 coding DNA: TGTGCCAGCAGTGAAAGAGCTAGAACGAACACCGGGGAGCTGTTTTTT. Encoded protein: CASSERARTNTGELFF. The J gene is TRBJ2-2, the V gene TRBV6-1; no clear D. Looked up from germline, CDR1 is MNHNS and CDR2 is SASEGT. CDR3 length equals 16 residues. Deletions cut 2 bases from V and 0 bases from J, with 10 bases between.

The V and J genes are TRBV12-3 or TRBV12-4 and TRBJ1-5; D is unclear. Trimming stripped 5 bases from V and 7 bases from J, with 9 bases between. The CDR3 extends over 12 amino acids. The CDR3 reads CASSTTRQPQHF. The CDR3 DNA sequence: TGTGCCAGCAGTACTACTAGGCAGCCCCAGCATTTT.

This clone has a handful of counts. J is TRBJ2-7 and V is TRBV19; 9 nucleotides match TRBD1. The V segment lost 4 bases and the J segment 2 bases; nucleotides outside the gene matches: 6. Germline V CDR1 and CDR2: LNHDA, SQIVND (reference sequence). This CDR3 is 15 amino acids long. This CDR3 reads CASSTTGGPPYEQYF. The CDR3 region has the DNA TGTGCCAGTAGTACCACAGGGGGCCCCCCCTACGAGCAGTACTTC.

This clone was observed a few times. The chain uses TRBV11-3 and TRBJ2-7; TRBD2 is a possible D gene (5 bases). This CDR3 spans 16 amino acids. Trimming removed 3 bases from V and 0 bases from J, with 15 bases in between. The germline gives CDR1 SGHNT, CDR2 YENEEA. CDR3 region: CASSLMSWRSSYEQYF. CDR3 nucleotide sequence: TGTGCCAGCAGCTTGATGAGTTGGAGGAGCTCCTACGAGCAGTACTTC.

V usage is TRBV7-9 and J usage is TRBJ2-1, with 9 bases that match TRBD1. Trimming at V came to 5 bases and at J to 8 bases, leaving 4 bases not matched to a gene. The CDR3 extends over 13 amino acids. CDR1 SEHNR and CDR2 FQNEAQ come from the germline V gene (reference sequence). The CDR3 DNA reads as TGTGCCAGCAGCCAGGGACAGGGACATGAGCAGTTCTTC. Its protein is CASSQGQGHEQFF.

V usage is TRBV19 and J usage is TRBJ1-2; D perhaps matches TRBD1 (5 bases). The CDR3 is 15 amino acids. Germline loops: CDR1 LNHDA, CDR2 SQIVND (reference sequence). The germline V and J ends were trimmed by 5 bases and 8 bases, with 21 bases remaining between them. In DNA form, the CDR3 reads TGTGCCAGTAGTCCCGAACGACAGACTAGTGCCGGCTACACCTTC. Translated: CASSPERQTSAGYTF. The entire variable domain, with the rest obtained from reference TRBV19 and TRBJ1-2, is as follows: DGGITQSPKYLFRKEGQNVTLSCEQNLNHDAMYWYRQDPGQGLRLIYYSQIVNDFQKGDIAEGYSVSREKKESFPLTVTSAQKNPTAFYLCASSPERQTSAGYTFGSGTRLTVV.